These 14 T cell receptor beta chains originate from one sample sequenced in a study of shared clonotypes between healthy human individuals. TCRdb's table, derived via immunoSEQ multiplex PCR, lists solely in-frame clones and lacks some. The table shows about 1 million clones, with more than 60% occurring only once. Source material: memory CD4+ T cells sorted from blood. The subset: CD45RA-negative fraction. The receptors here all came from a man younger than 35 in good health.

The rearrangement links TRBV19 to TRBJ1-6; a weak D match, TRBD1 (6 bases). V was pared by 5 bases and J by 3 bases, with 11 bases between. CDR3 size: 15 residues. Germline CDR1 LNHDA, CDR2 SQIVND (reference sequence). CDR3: CASSSRGDYNSPLHF. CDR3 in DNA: TGTGCCAGTAGTTCTAGGGGGGACTATAATTCACCCCTCCACTTT. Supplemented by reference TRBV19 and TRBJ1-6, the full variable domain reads DGGITQSPKYLFRKEGQNVTLSCEQNLNHDAMYWYRQDPGQGLRLIYYSQIVNDFQKGDIAEGYSVSREKKESFPLTVTSAQKNPTAFYLCASSSRGDYNSPLHFGNGTRLTVT.

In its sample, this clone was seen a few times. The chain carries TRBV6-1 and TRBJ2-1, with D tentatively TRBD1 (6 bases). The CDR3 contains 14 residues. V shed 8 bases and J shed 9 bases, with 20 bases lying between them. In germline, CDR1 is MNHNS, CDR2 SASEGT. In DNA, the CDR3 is TGTGCCAGCCTTCGATCTACAGGGAAGGGTGAGCAGTTCTTC. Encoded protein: CASLRSTGKGEQFF.

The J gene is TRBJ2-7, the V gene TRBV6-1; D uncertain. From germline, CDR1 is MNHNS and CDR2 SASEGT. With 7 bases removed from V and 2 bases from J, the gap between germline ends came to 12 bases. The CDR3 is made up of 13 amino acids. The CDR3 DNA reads TGTGCCAGCACTAAAGTCGGAACCTACGAGCAGTACTTC. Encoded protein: CASTKVGTYEQYF.

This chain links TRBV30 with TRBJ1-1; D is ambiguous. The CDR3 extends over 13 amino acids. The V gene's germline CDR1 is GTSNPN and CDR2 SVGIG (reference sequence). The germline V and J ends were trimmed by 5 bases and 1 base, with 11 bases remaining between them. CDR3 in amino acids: CAWHPGGNTEAFF. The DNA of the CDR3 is TGTGCCTGGCACCCTGGAGGGAACACTGAAGCTTTCTTT.

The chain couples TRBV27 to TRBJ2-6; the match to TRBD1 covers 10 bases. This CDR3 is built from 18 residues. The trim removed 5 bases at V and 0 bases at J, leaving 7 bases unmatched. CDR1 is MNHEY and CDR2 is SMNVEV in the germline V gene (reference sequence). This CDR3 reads CASSPMGQGSSGANVLTF. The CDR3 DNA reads TGTGCCAGCAGTCCCATGGGACAGGGGAGCTCTGGGGCCAACGTCCTGACTTTC.

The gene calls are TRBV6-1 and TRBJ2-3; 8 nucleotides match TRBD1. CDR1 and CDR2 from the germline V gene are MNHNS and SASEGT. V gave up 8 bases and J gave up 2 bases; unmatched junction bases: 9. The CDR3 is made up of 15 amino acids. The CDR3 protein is CASCPTGVHTDTQYF. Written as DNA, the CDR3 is TGTGCCAGCTGTCCGACAGGGGTTCACACAGATACGCAGTATTTT.

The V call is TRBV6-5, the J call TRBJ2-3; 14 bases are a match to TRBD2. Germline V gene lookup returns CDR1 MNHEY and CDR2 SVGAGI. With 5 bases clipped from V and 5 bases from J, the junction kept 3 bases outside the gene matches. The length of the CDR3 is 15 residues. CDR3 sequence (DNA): TGTGCCAGCAGTGGGACTAGCGGGAGTGTAGATACGCAGTATTTT. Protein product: CASSGTSGSVDTQYF.

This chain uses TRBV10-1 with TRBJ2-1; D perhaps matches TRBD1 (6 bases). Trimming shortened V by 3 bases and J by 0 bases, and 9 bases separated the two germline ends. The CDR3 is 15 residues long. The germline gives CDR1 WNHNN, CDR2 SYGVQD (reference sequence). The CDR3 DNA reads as TGCGCCAGCAGTGAAGGACAGTTCTCCTACAATGAGCAGTTCTTC. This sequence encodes CASSEGQFSYNEQFF.

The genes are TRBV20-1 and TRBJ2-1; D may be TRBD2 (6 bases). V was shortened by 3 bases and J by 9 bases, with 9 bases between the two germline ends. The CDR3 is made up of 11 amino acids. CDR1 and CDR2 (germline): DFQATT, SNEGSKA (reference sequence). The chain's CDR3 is CSAREGPEQFF. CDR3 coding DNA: TGCAGTGCTAGGGAGGGACCTGAGCAGTTCTTC.

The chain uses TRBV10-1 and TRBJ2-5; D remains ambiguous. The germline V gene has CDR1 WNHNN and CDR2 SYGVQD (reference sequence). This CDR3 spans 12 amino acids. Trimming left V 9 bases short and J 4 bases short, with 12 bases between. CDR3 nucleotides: TGCGCCAGTCACGACCCGCCAGAGACCCAGTACTTC. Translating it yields CASHDPPETQYF.

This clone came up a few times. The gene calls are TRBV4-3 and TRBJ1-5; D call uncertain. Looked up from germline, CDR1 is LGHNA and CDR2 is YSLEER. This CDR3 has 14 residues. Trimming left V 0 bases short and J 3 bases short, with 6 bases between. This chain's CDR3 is CASSQDLVNQPQHF. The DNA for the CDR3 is TGCGCCAGCAGCCAAGATCTGGTCAATCAGCCCCAGCATTTT.

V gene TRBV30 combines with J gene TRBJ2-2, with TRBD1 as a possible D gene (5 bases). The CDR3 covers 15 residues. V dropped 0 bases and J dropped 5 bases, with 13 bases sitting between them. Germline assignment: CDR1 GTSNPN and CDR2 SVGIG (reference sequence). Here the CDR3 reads CAWSVALKGTGELFF. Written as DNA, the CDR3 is TGTGCCTGGAGTGTGGCACTCAAGGGGACCGGGGAGCTGTTTTTT.

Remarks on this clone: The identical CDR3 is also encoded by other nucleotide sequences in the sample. As DNA, the CDR3 is TGCGCCAGCAGCGACAGCACAGATACGCAGTATTTT. Residues: CASSDSTDTQYF. The chain links TRBV10-1 to TRBJ2-3; no reliable D call. The CDR3 totals 12 residues. CDR1 and CDR2 (germline): WNHNN, SYGVQD (reference sequence). Trimming took off 6 bases at V and 0 bases at J, with 4 bases between the two ends.

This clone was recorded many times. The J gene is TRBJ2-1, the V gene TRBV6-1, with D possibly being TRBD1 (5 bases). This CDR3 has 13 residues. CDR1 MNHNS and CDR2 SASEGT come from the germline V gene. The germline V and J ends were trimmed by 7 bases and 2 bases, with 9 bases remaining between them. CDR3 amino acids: CASTRGTYNEQFF. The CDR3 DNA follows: TGTGCCAGCACAAGGGGTACCTACAATGAGCAGTTCTTC.